This TCR beta chain was sequenced during a study of cytomegalovirus exposure and HLA in healthy donors. Germline V gene data show CDR1 as SGDLS and CDR2 as YYNGEE. The V and J ends lost 2 bases and 8 bases, in that order; junction bases with no gene match: 8. The CDR3 runs to 15 residues. Worth noting for this clone: Its specificity is not known.

General study results and limits: Rarity held for most TCR sequences, but there were some public TCRs that occurred in many donors. Reported performance of the classifier showed diagnosis of cytomegalovirus status with high specificity and sensitivity. Cytomegalovirus-associated TCR beta chains were listed, numbering 150 to 200.

The table came from immunoSEQ multiplex PCR; TCRdb's copy has only in-frame clones and leaves some out. Of about 54,000 clones detected, 89% appear once; the ten largest clones hold roughly 8.4%. The chain recombines TRBV9 with TRBJ2-1; TRBD2 aligns across 9 bases. This sequence originates from a woman younger than 35 in good health and CMV-seropositive. Material: PBMCs. The CDR3 spells CASSVGGGAWDEQFF. In DNA, the CDR3 is TGTGCCAGCAGCGTCGGCGGGGGGGCCTGGGATGAGCAGTTCTTC.